Listed below are T cell receptor beta chains from one sample, sequenced in a study of blood T cell repertoires in COVID-19. This table comes from immunoSEQ multiplex PCR, and its TCRdb copy is limited to in-frame clones, with some not included. The profile shows 200,000 to 250,000 clones, roughly 80% of them singletons. The sequencing sample was made of PBMCs or T cells enriched from blood (not recorded which). Receptor source: a man aged 60-69 years who had recovered from COVID-19. CDR3s include the opening cysteine and the closing phenylalanine or tryptophan. The D gene is left open where the match is weak. Clone size is not always given. Where it is, it says once, few, many or a class for expanded clones.

size: once
V: TRBV14
D: .
J: TRBJ1-1
DNA: TGTGCCAGCAGCCGCCTGACAGGGAACACTGAAGCTTTCTTT
CDR3: CASSRLTGNTEAFF

size: .
V: TRBV6-1
D: TRBD1
J: TRBJ1-4
DNA: TGTGCCAGCAGTGAGAGACAGGGGGCACCGGATGAAAAACTGTTTTTT
CDR3: CASSERQGAPDEKLFF

size: .
V: TRBV3-1/TRBV3-2
D: TRBD1
J: TRBJ1-2
DNA: TGTGCCAGCAGCCGAGAGACAGGGGGCAATGGCTACACCTTC
CDR3: CASSRETGGNGYTF

size: .
V: TRBV7-2
D: TRBD1
J: TRBJ1-5
DNA: TGTGCCAGCAGCCCCACAGGGGTAATTAGCAATCAGCCCCAGCATTTT
CDR3: CASSPTGVISNQPQHF

size: .
V: TRBV4-1
D: .
J: TRBJ1-2
DNA: TGCGCCAGCAGCCAAGACGCGGGACCCTGGGGCTACACCTTC
CDR3: CASSQDAGPWGYTF

size: .
V: TRBV20-1
D: TRBD1
J: TRBJ1-4
DNA: TGCAGTGCTAGTCGGACAGGGGGCGGCGCAACTAATGAAAAACTGTTTTTT
CDR3: CSASRTGGGATNEKLFF

size: .
V: TRBV20-1
D: TRBD2
J: TRBJ2-5
DNA: TGCAGTGCTAGTACCGGGGGGGCCGGGGAGACCCAGTACTTC
CDR3: CSASTGGAGETQYF

size: .
V: TRBV9
D: TRBD2
J: TRBJ2-1
DNA: TGTGCCAGCAGCCCTAGCGGGGGGCTTAATGAGCAGTTCTTC
CDR3: CASSPSGGLNEQFF

size: .
V: TRBV7-2
D: .
J: TRBJ1-1
DNA: TGTGCCAGCAGCTTAGAGAGCAGGGGATTGAACACTGAAGCTTTCTTT
CDR3: CASSLESRGLNTEAFF

size: .
V: TRBV7-9
D: .
J: TRBJ1-4
DNA: TGTGCCAGCAACAACGGGTTCCAGGGGGAAAAACTGTTTTTT
CDR3: CASNNGFQGEKLFF

size: .
V: TRBV19
D: .
J: TRBJ1-5
DNA: TGTGCCAGTAGAGCGACCGATCAGCCCCAGCATTTT
CDR3: CASRATDQPQHF

size: .
V: TRBV3-1/TRBV3-2
D: .
J: TRBJ1-3
DNA: TGTGCCAGCAGCTGGCAGGCGAGCTCTGGAAACACCATATATTTT
CDR3: CASSWQASSGNTIYF

size: .
V: TRBV18
D: TRBD1
J: TRBJ2-7
DNA: TGTGCCAGCTCACCGGGACAGGGGTTCAACGAGCAGTACTTC
CDR3: CASSPGQGFNEQYF

size: once
V: TRBV19
D: .
J: TRBJ2-2
DNA: TGTGCCAGTAGTATAGAGCCAGGACAGCCCCGGCGGGAGCTGTTTTTT
CDR3: CASSIEPGQPRRELFF

size: .
V: TRBV15
D: .
J: TRBJ2-1
DNA: TGTGCCACCAGCATCAGTCTAGCGCGGTACGATGAGCAGTTCTTC
CDR3: CATSISLARYDEQFF

size: .
V: TRBV19
D: .
J: TRBJ2-3
DNA: TGTGCCAGCGAAACAGGGCGGTCAACAGATACGCAGTATTTT
CDR3: CASETGRSTDTQYF

size: .
V: TRBV6-2/TRBV6-3
D: .
J: TRBJ1-1
DNA: TGTGCCAGCAGTTTCAGGGCCCTGAACACTGAAGCTTTCTTT
CDR3: CASSFRALNTEAFF

size: .
V: TRBV5-1
D: .
J: TRBJ2-1
DNA: TGCGCCAGCGCTCAGGGCCAGGGGTCGAATGAGCAGTTCTTC
CDR3: CASAQGQGSNEQFF

size: once
V: TRBV7-2
D: .
J: TRBJ1-2
DNA: TGTGCCAGCAGCTTTTCCACAGAAAACTATGGCTACACCTTC
CDR3: CASSFSTENYGYTF

size: .
V: TRBV29-1
D: .
J: TRBJ1-2
DNA: TGCAGCGTTGAAGATCCCGGAGAGAGAGGCTACACCTTC
CDR3: CSVEDPGERGYTF

size: .
V: TRBV2
D: .
J: TRBJ2-2
DNA: TGTGCCAGCAGTGAGGAGGCCGGGTTGAACACCGGGGAGCTGTTTTTT
CDR3: CASSEEAGLNTGELFF

size: .
V: TRBV5-1
D: TRBD1
J: TRBJ2-7
DNA: TGCGCCAGCAGATTGGGACAGGGGTATTCCTACGAGCAGTACTTC
CDR3: CASRLGQGYSYEQYF

size: .
V: TRBV7-9
D: .
J: TRBJ1-3
DNA: TGTGCCAGCAGCCTAGACGGCTCTGGAAACACCATATATTTT
CDR3: CASSLDGSGNTIYF

size: .
V: TRBV4-3
D: .
J: TRBJ1-1
DNA: TGCGCCAGCAGCCAAGGACAGCTGAACACTGAAGCTTTCTTT
CDR3: CASSQGQLNTEAFF

size: .
V: TRBV4-3
D: .
J: TRBJ2-1
DNA: TGCGCCAGCAGCCAAGATAGTAGCGTCACCTACAATGAGCAGTTCTTC
CDR3: CASSQDSSVTYNEQFF

size: once
V: TRBV7-6
D: .
J: TRBJ2-7
DNA: TGTGCCAGCAGCTTAGGGTCTAGGGGTGCTGGGGAGCAGTACTTC
CDR3: CASSLGSRGAGEQYF

size: .
V: TRBV20-1
D: .
J: TRBJ1-2
DNA: TGCGTGACCCCCATCGGCGGGGGCTACACCTTC
CDR3: CVTPIGGGYTF

size: .
V: TRBV10-3
D: .
J: TRBJ2-1
DNA: TGTGCCGTCAGTGGGACAAACCCCACCTACAATGAGCAGTTCTTC
CDR3: CAVSGTNPTYNEQFF

size: .
V: TRBV7-3
D: .
J: TRBJ2-5
DNA: TGTGCCAGCAGCTTAATGGCAGGTTCAGAGACCCAGTACTTC
CDR3: CASSLMAGSETQYF

size: once
V: TRBV12-3/TRBV12-4
D: .
J: TRBJ1-5
DNA: TGTGCCAGCACCATTGGGCTTCAGCCCCAGCATTTT
CDR3: CASTIGLQPQHF

size: .
V: TRBV27
D: .
J: TRBJ2-3
DNA: TGTGCCAGCAGTTTATCATTTAACTTGGGCTTTACGCAGTATTTT
CDR3: CASSLSFNLGFTQYF

size: .
V: TRBV19
D: .
J: TRBJ1-1
DNA: TGTGCCAGTAGTGGGCGTGGGGGGGTGTACACTGAAGCTTTCTTT
CDR3: CASSGRGGVYTEAFF

size: .
V: TRBV23-1
D: .
J: TRBJ1-3
DNA: TGCGCCAGCAGTCATCCGAACTTTGATTCCTCTGGAAACACCATATATTTT
CDR3: CASSHPNFDSSGNTIYF

size: .
V: TRBV27
D: .
J: TRBJ1-2
DNA: TGTGCCAGCAGTTTCGGCGGGGACTATGGCTACACCTTC
CDR3: CASSFGGDYGYTF

size: .
V: TRBV7-9
D: .
J: TRBJ1-1
DNA: TGTGCCAGCACCTGGTCAGGGAAAAACACTGAAGCTTTCTTT
CDR3: CASTWSGKNTEAFF

size: .
V: TRBV3-1/TRBV3-2
D: .
J: TRBJ1-1
DNA: TGTGCCAGCAGCCAAGTTTCTAGCGTGAACACTGAAGCTTTCTTT
CDR3: CASSQVSSVNTEAFF

size: .
V: TRBV27
D: .
J: TRBJ2-1
DNA: TGTGCCAGCAGTTTCGCGGGTAACTACAATGAGCAGTTCTTC
CDR3: CASSFAGNYNEQFF

size: .
V: TRBV10-1
D: TRBD2
J: TRBJ2-3
DNA: TGCGCCAGCAGTGAGGGACTAGCGGGGGCCACAGATACGCAGTATTTT
CDR3: CASSEGLAGATDTQYF

size: few
V: TRBV4-3
D: .
J: TRBJ1-6
DNA: TGCGCCAGCAGCCAAGGTCTCGGCGGGGGATCACCCCTCCACTTT
CDR3: CASSQGLGGGSPLHF

size: .
V: TRBV30
D: TRBD1
J: TRBJ1-3
DNA: TGTGCCTGGAGTCCCATCCCGGGACAGGGTAGAAACACCATATATTTT
CDR3: CAWSPIPGQGRNTIYF